What follows describes a single T cell receptor beta chain. What it binds is not known. This entry belongs to a study of identical twins. Whole-study results and caveats: Abundant cord blood beta clonotypes carried fewer insertions; memory repertoires showed none.

There are 16 residues in the CDR3. Germline CDR1 is SQVTM and CDR2 is ANQGSEA. The junction had 4 bases not matched to a gene; V was cut back by 4 bases and J by 1 base. TCRdb reprocessed the 5' RACE reads via MiXCR and lists one record per CDR3 protein. The table includes 200,000 or so distinct CDR3 sequences, approximately 15% detected once. The same specimen was also included in a second study, on T cells expressing NK-cell markers. From that paper: Whether expanded NKG2C+ T cell clones were HCMV-specific remained unclear.

This TCR came from a woman aged 18 to 35 in good health. Sequencing used CD8+ T cells sorted from blood. The J gene is TRBJ2-1, the V gene TRBV29-1; 13 positions match TRBD2. The CDR3 bases are TGCAGCGTTGCAGGACTAGCGGGGGTATCCTACAATGAGCAGTTCTTC. It encodes CSVAGLAGVSYNEQFF.